Each of the 4 T cell receptor beta chains below was sequenced from the same sample in a study of T cell changes during pregnancy in multiple sclerosis. Clones were read by immunoSEQ multiplex PCR, and TCRdb kept only the in-frame ones, dropping some. The repertoire holds just over 60,000 clones, with 92% as singletons. The starting material was peripheral blood, obtained in the second trimester of pregnancy. All receptors derive from a female donor in good health, enrolled as a control in a pregnancy study.

The chain combines TRBV5-6 with TRBJ2-6; D call uncertain. Trimming cost V 1 base and J 3 bases, with 2 bases left between them. CDR1 SGHDT and CDR2 YYEEEE come from the germline V gene. This CDR3 region has 13 residues. The DNA of the CDR3 is TGTGCCAGCAGCTTGCGTGGGGCCAACGTCCTGACTTTC. Translated, it gives CASSLRGANVLTF.

This chain uses TRBV19 with TRBJ1-2; D unresolved. Germline V CDR1 and CDR2: LNHDA, SQIVND (reference sequence). The CDR3 contains 12 residues. V was trimmed by 10 bases and J by 2 bases, leaving 11 bases between them. The CDR3 is CAKKGGNYGYTF. Written as DNA, the CDR3 is TGTGCCAAAAAAGGCGGAAACTATGGCTACACCTTC.

The V call is TRBV6-1, the J call TRBJ2-1, with 11 bases aligning to TRBD2. The CDR3 has 20 amino acids. CDR1 MNHNS and CDR2 SASEGT come from the germline V gene. The V and J ends lost 0 bases and 2 bases, in that order; junction bases with no gene match: 12. The CDR3 here is CASSEALLAGAEPPYNEQFF. CDR3 DNA: TGTGCCAGCAGTGAAGCCCTACTAGCGGGAGCAGAACCCCCCTACAATGAGCAGTTCTTC.

This clone was counted once. V is TRBV10-3 and J is TRBJ1-3; a weak D match, TRBD1 (6 bases). The CDR3 is made up of 14 amino acids. Germline CDR1 ENHRY, CDR2 SYGVKD. Trimming took 6 bases from V and 0 from J, leaving 9 bases between them. The DNA of the CDR3 is TGTGCCATCAGCCGACAGGTCTCTGGAAACACCATATATTTT. Encoded protein: CAISRQVSGNTIYF.